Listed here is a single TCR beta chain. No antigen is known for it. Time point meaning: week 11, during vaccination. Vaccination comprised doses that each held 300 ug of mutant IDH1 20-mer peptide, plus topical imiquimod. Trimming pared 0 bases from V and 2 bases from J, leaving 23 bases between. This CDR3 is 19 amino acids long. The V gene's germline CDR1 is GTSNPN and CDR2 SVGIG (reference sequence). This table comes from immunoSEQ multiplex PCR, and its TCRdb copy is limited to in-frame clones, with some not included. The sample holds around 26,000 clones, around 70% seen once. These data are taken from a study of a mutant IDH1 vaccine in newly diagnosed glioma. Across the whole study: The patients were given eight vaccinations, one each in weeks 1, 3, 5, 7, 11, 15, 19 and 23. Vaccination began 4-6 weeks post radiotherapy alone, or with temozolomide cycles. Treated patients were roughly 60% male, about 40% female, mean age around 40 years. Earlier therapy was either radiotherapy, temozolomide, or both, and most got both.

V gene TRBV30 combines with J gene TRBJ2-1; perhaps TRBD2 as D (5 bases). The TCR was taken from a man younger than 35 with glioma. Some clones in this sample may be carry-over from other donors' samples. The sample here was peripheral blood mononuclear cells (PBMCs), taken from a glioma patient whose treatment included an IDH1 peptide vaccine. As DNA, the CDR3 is TGTGCCTGGAGTGTACTGGCGGGTCCTCGGCCCGCCGCCTACAATGAGCAGTTCTTC. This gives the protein CAWSVLAGPRPAAYNEQFF. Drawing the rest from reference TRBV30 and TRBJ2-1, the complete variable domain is SQTIHQWPATLVQPVGSPLSLECTVEGTSNPNLYWYRQAAGRGLQLLFYSVGIGQISSEVPQNLSASRPQDRQFILSSKKLLLSDSGFYLCAWSVLAGPRPAAYNEQFFGPGTRLTVL.